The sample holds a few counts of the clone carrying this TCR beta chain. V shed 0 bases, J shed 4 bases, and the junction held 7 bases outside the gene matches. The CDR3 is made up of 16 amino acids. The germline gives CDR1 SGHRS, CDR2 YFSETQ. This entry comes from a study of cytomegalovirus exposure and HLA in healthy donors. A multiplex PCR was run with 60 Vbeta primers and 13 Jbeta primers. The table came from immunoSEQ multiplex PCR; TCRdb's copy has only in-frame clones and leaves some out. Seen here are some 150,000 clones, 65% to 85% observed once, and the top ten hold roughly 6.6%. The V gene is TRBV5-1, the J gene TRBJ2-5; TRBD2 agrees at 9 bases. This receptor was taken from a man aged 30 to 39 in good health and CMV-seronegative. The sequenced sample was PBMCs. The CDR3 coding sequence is TGCGCCAGCAGCTTGGTTTCAGCGGGGGGTGTAGAGACCCAGTACTTC. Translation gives CASSLVSAGGVETQYF. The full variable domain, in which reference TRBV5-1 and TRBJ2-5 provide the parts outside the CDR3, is KAGVTQTPRYLIKTRGQQVTLSCSPISGHRSVSWYQQTPGQGLQFLFEYFSETQRNKGNFPGRFSGRQFSNSRSEMNVSTLELGDSALYLCASSLVSAGGVETQYFGPGTRLLVL.